The present entry profiles one TCR beta chain with its context. This entry comes from a study of blood T cell repertoires in COVID-19. Study-level background: COVID-19 samples from acute and convalescent phases originated in the United States, Italy and Spain. PBMCs, B-cell-depleted T cells, or T cells were the source of the cDNA or gDNA that made up the material.

Original processing notes: By means of reference gene primer amplification, nucleated cell counts were estimated. Profiled with immunoSEQ multiplex PCR; TCRdb holds only in-frame clones, not every one. The V and J calls and clone size are taken from that table; D and trimming were inferred from the DNA. Found here are a few hundred thousand clones, around four fifths of them singletons; the top ten hold about 1.2%. V was pared by 0 bases and J by 0 bases, with 12 bases between. Looked up from germline, CDR1 is LNHDA and CDR2 is SQIVND (reference sequence). This CDR3 comprises 17 residues. The sequence was collected from a woman in her forties or fifties with acute or convalescent COVID-19. The sequencing input was peripheral blood. The rearrangement joins TRBV19 to TRBJ2-1, with TRBD2 as a possible D gene (6 bases). CDR3 coding DNA: TGTGCCAGTAGTATAGAGGCGCGGGGCCTCTCCTACAATGAGCAGTTCTTC. Translated: CASSIEARGLSYNEQFF.